The 27 T cell receptor beta chains in this list originate from one sample, sequenced in a study of cytomegalovirus exposure and HLA in healthy donors. Vbeta (60) and Jbeta (13) primers were used in the PCR. The repertoire was sequenced with immunoSEQ multiplex PCR; TCRdb's copy has only in-frame clones and lacks some. In the table there are under 200,000 clones, 65% to 90% of which are singletons. Sequences were obtained from PBMCs. Every receptor here comes from a woman aged 25 to 39 in good health and CMV-seronegative.

V gene TRBV7-2 combines with J gene TRBJ2-1, with 11 bases that match TRBD2. The CDR3 runs 15 residues. J lost 7 bases, V lost 4 bases, and 6 bases had no gene match. Per the germline V gene, CDR1 is SGHTA and CDR2 is FQGNSA. Here the CDR3 reads CASSSGLAGWNEQFF. CDR3 DNA: TGTGCCAGCAGCTCTGGACTAGCGGGTTGGAATGAGCAGTTCTTC. The full variable domain, with the rest looked up from reference TRBV7-2 and TRBJ2-1, is GAGVSQSPSNKVTEKGKDVELRCDPISGHTALYWYRQSLGQGLEFLIYFQGNSAPDKSGLPSDRFSAERTGGSVSTLTIQRTQQEDSAVYLCASSSGLAGWNEQFFGPGTRLTVL.

The chain carries TRBV6-1 and TRBJ1-2, with D unresolved. CDR1 is MNHNS and CDR2 is SASEGT in the germline V gene. Trimming pared 2 bases from V and 4 bases from J, leaving 8 bases between. The CDR3 runs 13 residues. CDR3 sequence reads: CASSELAFYGYTF. CDR3 coding DNA: TGTGCCAGCAGTGAATTGGCCTTCTATGGCTACACCTTC.

The chain uses TRBV5-4 and TRBJ2-5; TRBD1 is a possible D gene (5 bases). V lost 3 bases to trimming and J lost 4 bases, with 7 bases between them. This CDR3 spans 12 amino acids. The germline CDR1 and CDR2 sequences are SGHNT and YYREEE (reference sequence). CDR3 sequence (DNA): TGTGCCAGCAGCTCCCAGGGAGAGACCCAGTACTTC. The encoded protein is CASSSQGETQYF. Filled out from reference TRBV5-4 and TRBJ2-5, the complete variable domain reads ETGVTQSPTHLIKTRGQQVTLRCSSQSGHNTVSWYQQALGQGPQFIFQYYREEENGRGNFPPRFSGLQFPNYSSELNVNALELDDSALYLCASSSQGETQYFGPGTRLLVL.

V and J are TRBV5-1 and TRBJ2-5, with a weak D call TRBD2 (6 bases). V was pared by 4 bases and J by 2 bases, with 15 bases between. This CDR3 contains 15 residues. Germline CDR1 SGHRS, CDR2 YFSETQ. The CDR3 coding sequence is TGCGCCAGCAGCGAGCGATCCGGGACTCAAGAGACCCAGTACTTC. Amino acids: CASSERSGTQETQYF.

The chain recombines TRBV10-3 with TRBJ2-3; D unclear. V gave up 0 bases and J gave up 7 bases, with 11 bases separating them. Germline CDR1 ENHRY, CDR2 SYGVKD. There are 14 residues in the CDR3. CDR3 coding DNA: TGTGCCATCAGTGAGTCGAATGCGGCACATACGCAGTATTTT. Amino acids: CAISESNAAHTQYF.

The V call is TRBV6-6, the J call TRBJ2-7; 9 bases agree with TRBD1. With 0 bases clipped from V and 1 base from J, the junction kept 4 bases outside the gene matches. The CDR3 consists of 16 residues. Germline loops: CDR1 MNHNY, CDR2 SVGAGI (reference sequence). CDR3 in amino acids: CASSYSKTGGSYEQYF. The CDR3 DNA sequence: TGTGCCAGCAGTTACTCGAAGACAGGGGGTTCCTACGAGCAGTACTTC.

The chain combines TRBV28 with TRBJ2-7, with 10 bases aligning to TRBD1. Germline CDR1 MDHEN, CDR2 SYDVKM. The CDR3 totals 14 residues. Trimming at V came to 6 bases and at J to 9 bases, leaving 11 bases not matched to a gene. The CDR3, as DNA: TGTGCCAGCAGACGCCGGGACAGGGGCGTAGGGCAGTACTTC. It translates to CASRRRDRGVGQYF. The full variable domain, completed using reference TRBV28 and TRBJ2-7, is DVKVTQSSRYLVKRTGEKVFLECVQDMDHENMFWYRQDPGLGLRLIYFSYDVKMKEKGDIPEGYSVSREKKERFSLILESASTNQTSMYLCASRRRDRGVGQYFGPGTRLTVT.

The V call is TRBV7-9, the J call TRBJ2-1; maybe TRBD2 (5 bases). Deletions cut 5 bases from V and 4 bases from J, with 21 bases between. This CDR3 is 17 amino acids long. Germline assignment: CDR1 SEHNR and CDR2 FQNEAQ (reference sequence). CDR3 nucleotides: TGTGCCAGCAGCCCCCTGTTGAGCGAGGGTGATTACAATGAGCAGTTCTTC. Translation: CASSPLLSEGDYNEQFF.

This clone has a handful of counts. This chain joins TRBV10-2 and TRBJ2-7, with 7 bases fitting TRBD1. CDR1 and CDR2 (germline): WSHSY, SAAADI. V gave up 6 bases and J gave up 4 bases; unmatched junction bases: 6. This CDR3 has 13 amino acids. This CDR3 reads CASRPGTDYEQYF. CDR3 DNA: TGCGCCAGCAGACCCGGGACAGATTACGAGCAGTACTTC.

The chain employs TRBV5-4 and TRBJ1-3, with TRBD1 identical over 7 bases. Germline V CDR1 and CDR2: SGHNT, YYREEE (reference sequence). The V gene end was trimmed by 4 bases and the J gene end by 2 bases; junction bases not matched to a gene: 9. The CDR3 covers 16 residues. The CDR3 nucleotides read TGTGCCAGCAGCGCTAACCGGGGGACAGCTGGAAACACCATATATTTT. Translated, it gives CASSANRGTAGNTIYF.

The rearrangement links TRBV6-1 to TRBJ2-3; 13 bases match TRBD2. The CDR3 consists of 15 residues. V trimming: 5 bases; J trimming: 8 bases; junction bases outside the gene matches: 7. Germline V gene data show CDR1 as MNHNS and CDR2 as SASEGT. DNA of the CDR3: TGTGCCAGCAGTAGACTAGCGGGGGGAGGGTCTACGCAGTATTTT. This translates into CASSRLAGGGSTQYF.

The chain uses TRBV7-9 and TRBJ2-2; TRBD2 matches 7 bases. The germline gives CDR1 SEHNR, CDR2 FQNEAQ (reference sequence). V was clipped by 8 bases and J by 0 bases; unmatched bases: 12. The CDR3 covers 17 residues. The CDR3 is CASLGLELAPNTGELFF. The CDR3 DNA follows: TGTGCCAGCCTCGGGCTCGAACTAGCGCCGAACACCGGGGAGCTGTTTTTT. Full variable domain (rest looked up from reference TRBV7-9 and TRBJ2-2): DTGVSQNPRHKITKRGQNVTFRCDPISEHNRLYWYRQTLGQGPEFLTYFQNEAQLEKSRLLSDRFSAERPKGSFSTLEIQRTEQGDSAMYLCASLGLELAPNTGELFFGEGSRLTVL.

The CDR3 nucleotides read TGTGCCAGCAGTAGACAGGGAGGCGAAAAACTGTTTTTT. It specifies CASSRQGGEKLFF. The chain couples TRBV27 to TRBJ1-4; 7 bases map to TRBD1. Germline-derived CDR1 and CDR2 are MNHEY and SMNVEV (reference sequence). There are 13 residues in the CDR3. The V gene end was trimmed by 5 bases and the J gene end by 8 bases; junction bases not matched to a gene: 5.

This chain connects TRBV2 to TRBJ2-2, with a possible D match to TRBD1 (7 bases). The CDR3 spans 14 residues. The V end lost 8 bases, the J end lost 6 bases, and 16 bases lay between the germline ends. Germline-derived CDR1 and CDR2 are SNHLY and FYNNEI. CDR3 DNA: TGTGCCAGCCGCTGGACAGGAGGGGCCGGGGAGCTGTTTTTT. Translated: CASRWTGGAGELFF.

The chain uses TRBV30 and TRBJ2-3; D not certain. Per germline, CDR1 GTSNPN and CDR2 SVGIG (reference sequence). V was trimmed by 1 base and J by 1 base, leaving 9 bases between them. This CDR3 is 14 amino acids long. The CDR3 DNA reads as TGTGCCTGGAGTGATACTTCTCGCACAGATACGCAGTATTTT. This encodes CAWSDTSRTDTQYF.

The chain joins TRBV5-5 to TRBJ2-3, with TRBD2 identical over 7 bases. In germline, CDR1 is SGHKS, CDR2 YYEKEE (reference sequence). The CDR3 loop spans 15 amino acids. With 3 bases clipped from V and 5 bases from J, the junction kept 9 bases outside the gene matches. The CDR3 DNA reads TGTGCCAGCAGCTCTCGGACTAGTAATGTAGATACGCAGTATTTT. This encodes CASSSRTSNVDTQYF.

This chain links TRBV28 with TRBJ1-2; 7 bases agree with TRBD1. Germline values: CDR1 MDHEN, CDR2 SYDVKM. This CDR3 is built from 13 residues. The V gene end was trimmed by 6 bases and the J gene end by 4 bases; junction bases not matched to a gene: 5. DNA for the CDR3: TGTGCCAGCAGAAAGACAGGGACCTATGGCTACACCTTC. This gives the protein CASRKTGTYGYTF.

J is TRBJ2-7 and V is TRBV5-1, with 9 nucleotides matching TRBD1. The CDR3 is made up of 13 amino acids. Germline loops: CDR1 SGHRS, CDR2 YFSETQ. Unmatched junction bases numbered 1, after V lost 1 base and J lost 5 bases. CDR3 nucleotides: TGCGCCAGCAGCTTGACAGGGGGCGACGAGCAGTACTTC. Its protein is CASSLTGGDEQYF.

The chain links TRBV19 to TRBJ2-7; a possible D gene is TRBD1 (6 bases). In germline, CDR1 is LNHDA, CDR2 SQIVND (reference sequence). V dropped 4 bases and J dropped 6 bases, with 31 bases sitting between them. The CDR3 has 19 residues. CDR3 protein: CASSTGTSGTSPFHPEQYF. The CDR3 DNA sequence: TGTGCCAGTAGTACGGGGACAAGTGGAACGTCCCCCTTTCATCCCGAGCAGTACTTC.

The J gene is TRBJ2-1, the V gene TRBV7-3; D is perhaps TRBD2 (6 bases). Germline-derived CDR1 and CDR2 are SGHTA and FQGTGA. Trimming stripped 1 base from V and 10 bases from J, with 14 bases between. The CDR3 has 14 residues. The chain's CDR3 is CASSLIGDLREQFF. In nucleotides, the CDR3 is TGTGCCAGCAGCTTAATAGGGGACTTGCGAGAGCAGTTCTTC.

The V call is TRBV6-1, the J call TRBJ2-6; D gene ambiguous. The V and J ends lost 8 bases and 4 bases respectively, with 12 bases between them. Germline CDR1 MNHNS, CDR2 SASEGT. The CDR3 extends over 14 amino acids. CDR3 loop: CASLGYAGANVLTF. The CDR3 nucleotides read TGTGCCAGCCTAGGTTACGCAGGGGCCAACGTCCTGACTTTC.

This chain uses TRBV11-3 with TRBJ2-1, with TRBD1 matching 11 bases. Germline CDR1 reads SGHNT; CDR2 reads YENEEA. This CDR3 comprises 16 residues. With 5 bases clipped from V and 8 bases from J, the junction kept 11 bases outside the gene matches. The CDR3 spells CASSGRTGGGLDEQFF. CDR3 coding DNA: TGTGCCAGCAGCGGACGGACAGGGGGCGGTTTGGATGAGCAGTTCTTC.

The V and J genes are TRBV9 and TRBJ1-1; D gene ambiguous. V lost 2 bases and J lost 1, with 9 bases in between. The CDR3 is made up of 14 amino acids. Germline CDR1 reads SGDLS; CDR2 reads YYNGEE. The CDR3 protein is CASSVGPENTEAFF. The CDR3 DNA sequence: TGTGCCAGCAGCGTGGGCCCAGAGAACACTGAAGCTTTCTTT.

The chain has TRBV9 and TRBJ1-5; no clear D. This CDR3 is built from 15 residues. Trimming removed 3 bases from V and 0 bases from J, with 10 bases in between. Germline V CDR1 and CDR2: SGDLS, YYNGEE. CDR3 sequence (DNA): TGTGCCAGCAGCGCTACTCCTTATAGCAATCAGCCCCAGCATTTT. It encodes CASSATPYSNQPQHF.

This chain uses TRBV7-3 with TRBJ2-1; 11 nucleotides align to TRBD2. V trimming: 5 bases; J trimming: 9 bases; junction bases outside the gene matches: 12. Germline-derived CDR1 and CDR2 are SGHTA and FQGTGA. The CDR3 sequence is 16 residues long. CDR3 DNA: TGTGCCAGCAGCCGTTCCGGGACTAGCGGTATTGGTGAGCAGTTCTTC. Translation gives CASSRSGTSGIGEQFF.

In its sample, this clone was seen once. The rearrangement uses TRBV2 and TRBJ1-4, with D unclear. The CDR3 length is 14 residues. V was clipped by 3 bases and J by 7 bases, with 12 bases between them. CDR1 and CDR2 (germline): SNHLY, FYNNEI. The chain's CDR3 is CASSELLPFEKLFF. The CDR3 DNA sequence: TGTGCCAGCAGTGAGCTCCTACCTTTTGAAAAACTGTTTTTT.

The V gene is TRBV28, the J gene TRBJ1-2; 8 bases line up with TRBD1. Unmatched junction bases numbered 20, after V lost 9 bases and J lost 8 bases. CDR3 length equals 16 residues. Germline V gives CDR1 MDHEN, CDR2 SYDVKM. CDR3 amino acids: CASQSGTGVRYYGYTF. CDR3 coding DNA: TGTGCCAGTCAATCCGGGACAGGAGTAAGATATTACGGCTACACCTTC.